A single sample gave rise to the 30 T cell receptor beta chains below, sequenced in a study of cytomegalovirus exposure and HLA in healthy donors. PCR used 60 Vbeta primers and 13 Jbeta primers. Clones were sequenced by immunoSEQ multiplex PCR, and TCRdb holds only the in-frame ones, with some missing. The sample lists about 120,000 clones, roughly 82% occurring once. The specimen sequenced was PBMCs. Receptors were obtained from a male donor in good health and CMV-seropositive.

The V call is TRBV25-1, the J call TRBJ1-2; D is perhaps TRBD1 (5 bases). Deletions cut 7 bases from V and 4 bases from J, with 16 bases between. The CDR3 has 14 amino acids. In germline, CDR1 is MGHDK, CDR2 SYGVNS. CDR3: CASTLSGGSYGYTF. CDR3 DNA: TGTGCCAGCACTCTATCCGGGGGGAGCTATGGCTACACCTTC.

The chain recombines TRBV18 with TRBJ2-7; 10 bases line up with TRBD2. This CDR3 region has 16 residues. V lost 3 bases, J lost 6 bases, and 11 bases stayed unmatched. CDR1 is KGHSH, CDR2 LQKENI, per germline. The CDR3 nucleotides are TGTGCCAGCTCACCCGCACTAGCGGGAACCCGTCGCGAGCAGTACTTC. Protein: CASSPALAGTRREQYF.

This clone was seen just once. V and J are TRBV20-1 and TRBJ1-1; a possible D gene is TRBD1 (6 bases). The germline CDR1 and CDR2 sequences are DFQATT and SNEGSKA (reference sequence). This CDR3 region has 11 residues. Here the CDR3 DNA reads TGCAGGGGGGCACTGAACACTGAAGCTTTCTTT. It translates to CRGALNTEAFF.

J is TRBJ2-2 and V is TRBV28; 10 nucleotides agree with TRBD1. V lost 8 bases to trimming and J lost 5 bases; unmatched junction nucleotides: 8. From germline, CDR1 is MDHEN and CDR2 SYDVKM. The CDR3 length is 15 residues. The CDR3 loop is CASHSGTGETGELFF. In nucleotides, the CDR3 is TGTGCCAGCCACTCCGGGACAGGGGAAACCGGGGAGCTGTTTTTT.

This rearrangement joins TRBV5-1 to TRBJ2-2; the match to TRBD1 covers 9 bases. CDR1 is SGHRS, CDR2 YFSETQ, per germline. The CDR3 spans 15 residues. The trim removed 2 bases at V and 4 bases at J, leaving 3 bases unmatched. This CDR3 is CASSFGTGITGELFF. CDR3 DNA sequence: TGCGCCAGCAGCTTTGGGACAGGGATCACCGGGGAGCTGTTTTTT.

With respect to this clone: The junction differs from germline at one of its ends, possibly a read error. In DNA, the CDR3 is TGTGCCATCAGTGCAACAGGGGGACCAAACAGTCAGTACTTC. Amino acids: CAISATGGPNSQYF. The J gene is TRBJ2-4, the V gene TRBV10-3; 8 bases map to TRBD1. The CDR3 loop spans 14 amino acids. Looked up from germline, CDR1 is ENHRY and CDR2 is SYGVKD.

The rearrangement joins TRBV6-5 to TRBJ2-7, with 7 bases aligning to TRBD1. CDR3 length equals 14 residues. Per germline, CDR1 MNHEY and CDR2 SVGAGI. Germline trimming cut 0 bases from V and 6 bases from J; bases unmatched to any gene: 5. CDR3 nucleotides: TGTGCCAGCAGTTACTCGACAGGGAGTATCGAGCAGTACTTC. Amino acids: CASSYSTGSIEQYF.

The chain combines TRBV28 with TRBJ1-5; D perhaps matches TRBD1 (5 bases). Germline V gene data show CDR1 as MDHEN and CDR2 as SYDVKM. The CDR3 runs to 18 residues. Deletions cut 6 bases from V and 2 bases from J, with 23 bases between. The CDR3 sequence is CASSSYITGVRGNQPQHF. In DNA, the CDR3 is TGTGCCAGCAGCTCTTATATCACAGGCGTCAGGGGCAATCAGCCCCAGCATTTT.

This clone was recorded once. The chain joins TRBV7-8 to TRBJ1-6, with D possibly matching TRBD1 (6 bases). CDR1 and CDR2 from the germline V gene are SGHVS and FQNEAQ. Trimming cost V 4 bases and J 6 bases, with 10 bases left between them. There are 14 residues in the CDR3. CDR3 region: CASSSDRSNSPLHF. The CDR3 nucleotides read TGTGCCAGCAGCTCCGACAGGAGTAATTCACCCCTCCACTTT.

Note on this clone: Mismatch with germline at one junction end may stem from a read error. This chain connects TRBV5-6 to TRBJ1-6; 9 bases are a match to TRBD1. This CDR3 spans 15 amino acids. Germline V gene data show CDR1 as SGHDT and CDR2 as YYEEEE. CDR3 nucleotide sequence: TGTGCCAGCAGCCTTCGGGACAGGGTCTATTCACCCCTCCGCTTT. Its protein is CASSLRDRVYSPLRF.

J is TRBJ2-7 and V is TRBV5-6; D is ambiguous. With 0 bases removed from V and 2 bases from J, the gap between germline ends came to 18 bases. The length of the CDR3 is 17 residues. From germline, CDR1 is SGHDT and CDR2 YYEEEE. CDR3 region: CASSLGLSPTEAYEQYF. CDR3 bases: TGTGCCAGCAGCTTGGGTTTGTCGCCTACCGAAGCCTACGAGCAGTACTTC.

Here the CDR3 reads CASSGPGNSYEQYF. The CDR3 nucleotides read TGTGCCAGCAGCGGTCCGGGAAACTCCTACGAGCAGTACTTC. The gene calls are TRBV13 and TRBJ2-7; D is possibly TRBD2 (5 bases). Germline loops: CDR1 PRHDT, CDR2 FYEKMQ (reference sequence). Deletions cut 5 bases from V and 0 bases from J, with 11 bases between. This CDR3 is built from 14 residues.

The chain couples TRBV28 to TRBJ2-7; 9 nucleotides align to TRBD1. The CDR3 spans 15 residues. V dropped 5 bases and J dropped 3; count of bases not matched to a gene: 8. The V gene's germline CDR1 is MDHEN and CDR2 SYDVKM. The CDR3 nucleotides are TGTGCCAGCAGTCTGGCGGGGACAGGGTTCTACGAGCAGTACTTC. This sequence encodes CASSLAGTGFYEQYF.

This clone was seen once. J is TRBJ2-7 and V is TRBV6-4, with 8 positions matching TRBD1. Per germline, CDR1 MRHNA and CDR2 SNTAGT. The CDR3 extends over 14 amino acids. V lost 6 bases and J lost 0; bases outside the gene matches: 4. The CDR3 reads CASSKQGGSYEQYF. DNA for the CDR3: TGTGCCAGCAGCAAACAGGGGGGCTCCTACGAGCAGTACTTC.

CDR3 nucleotide sequence: TGTGCCTGGAGTAGGCAGGTCGTCGGCGAGCAGTACTTC. Amino acid sequence: CAWSRQVVGEQYF. The V gene is TRBV30, the J gene TRBJ2-7; D ambiguous. V lost 2 bases and J lost 6, with 14 bases in between. Germline CDR1 and CDR2: GTSNPN and SVGIG (reference sequence). CDR3 length equals 13 residues.

The chain couples TRBV6-1 to TRBJ2-2; no clear D gene. The germline V and J ends were trimmed by 2 bases and 0 bases, with 10 bases remaining between them. The germline V gene has CDR1 MNHNS and CDR2 SASEGT. The CDR3 contains 16 residues. The chain's CDR3 is CASSELVRSNTGELFF. The CDR3, as DNA: TGTGCCAGCAGTGAACTGGTCAGATCGAACACCGGGGAGCTGTTTTTT.

This clone was seen only once. V is TRBV18 and J is TRBJ2-2; D gene uncertain. V shed 3 bases and J shed 1 base, with 6 bases lying between them. The germline gives CDR1 KGHSH, CDR2 LQKENI. This CDR3 spans 14 amino acids. The CDR3 sequence is CASSPRQNTGELFF. The CDR3 DNA sequence: TGTGCCAGCTCACCGCGACAGAACACCGGGGAGCTGTTTTTT.

This clone has just a few counts. This chain links TRBV5-1 with TRBJ2-5, with TRBD1 matching over 9 bases. Trimming cost V 3 bases and J 1 base; bases outside gene matches: 4. The CDR3 is made up of 15 amino acids. The germline V gene encodes CDR1 SGHRS and CDR2 YFSETQ. The CDR3 sequence is CASSSWGQGQETQYF. The CDR3 DNA reads TGCGCCAGCAGCTCTTGGGGACAGGGCCAAGAGACCCAGTACTTC.

Note on this clone: At one end, the junction sequence differs from germline, possibly due to a read error. The chain carries TRBV7-9 and TRBJ1-1; no clear D. From germline, CDR1 is SEHNR and CDR2 FQNEAQ (reference sequence). This CDR3 comprises 11 residues. For the CDR3, the DNA is TGTTCCAGCAGCTTCAGCGGCGAAGCTTTCTTT. Amino acids: CSSSFSGEAFF.

The chain is built from TRBV9 and TRBJ2-7; a weak D match, TRBD2 (7 bases). V was trimmed by 3 bases and J by 5 bases, leaving 21 bases between them. Germline loops: CDR1 SGDLS, CDR2 YYNGEE. CDR3 length: 16 amino acids. The DNA for the CDR3 is TGTGCCAGCAGCGCCTCGGAGGGGGGGCTATGGGACGAGCAGTACTTC. This codes for CASSASEGGLWDEQYF.

This clone was observed a single time. V is TRBV12-5 and J is TRBJ2-2; 8 positions agree with TRBD1. CDR1 is LGHNT, CDR2 FRNRAP, per germline. The junction had 4 bases not matched to a gene; V was cut back by 7 bases and J by 6 bases. The CDR3 has 13 residues. The CDR3 nucleotides read TGTGCTAGTGCCCCGACAGGGGCCGGGGAGCTGTTTTTT. Translation gives CASAPTGAGELFF.

The chain combines TRBV28 with TRBJ2-5; D gene uncertain. Germline V lookup: CDR1 MDHEN, CDR2 SYDVKM. The CDR3 has 14 residues. The ends were cut back, 5 bases at V and 0 bases at J, with 10 bases in the middle. The chain's CDR3 is CASSPPGNQETQYF. The CDR3 DNA is TGTGCCAGCAGTCCTCCGGGTAACCAAGAGACCCAGTACTTC.

There are a few counts of this clone. The chain has TRBV5-6 and TRBJ1-1; a possible D gene is TRBD1 (5 bases). Trimming cost V 4 bases and J 5 bases, with 12 bases left between them. The CDR3 is 13 residues long. CDR1 and CDR2 (germline): SGHDT, YYEEEE. The CDR3 spells CASSIRGMTEAFF. As DNA, the CDR3 is TGTGCCAGCAGCATTCGGGGGATGACTGAAGCTTTCTTT.

This clone was counted a single time. V gene TRBV29-1 combines with J gene TRBJ2-1; 7 bases match TRBD1. The trim removed 3 bases at V and 5 bases at J, leaving 7 bases unmatched. This CDR3 is built from 14 residues. CDR1 and CDR2 (germline): SQVTM, ANQGSEA. The CDR3 DNA reads as TGCAGCGTTGATAGTGCACAGGGGAACAATGAGCAGTTCTTC. Encoded protein: CSVDSAQGNNEQFF.

The chain carries TRBV14 and TRBJ2-7, with TRBD1 matching over 9 bases. The J call is uncertain, as TRBJ2-5 better fits the DNA end. CDR3 length equals 16 residues. Looked up from germline, CDR1 is SGHDN and CDR2 is FVKESK. The CDR3 DNA sequence: TGTGCCAGCAGCCAAGGGCTGGGACAGGGACAAGAGACCCAGTACTTC. Protein: CASSQGLGQGQETQYF.

This chain connects TRBV7-9 to TRBJ2-3, with 7 positions matching TRBD2. The CDR3 is 17 amino acids. Germline values: CDR1 SEHNR, CDR2 FQNEAQ (reference sequence). V lost 4 bases to trimming and J lost 2 bases; unmatched junction nucleotides: 12. The CDR3 protein is CASSSLGAGRPTDTQYF. CDR3 in DNA: TGTGCCAGCAGCTCCTTGGGAGCGGGACGGCCCACAGATACGCAGTATTTT.

The CDR3 DNA reads as TGTGCCAGCAGTGAATCCGGGGGGGCCTTGGAAAAACTGTTTTTT. Translation: CASSESGGALEKLFF. The J gene is TRBJ1-4, the V gene TRBV2, with D tentatively TRBD1 (6 bases). The germline CDR1 and CDR2 sequences are SNHLY and FYNNEI. This CDR3 spans 15 amino acids. The V and J ends lost 2 bases and 8 bases respectively, with 15 bases between them.

There are a few counts of this clone. The chain has TRBV9 and TRBJ2-5; TRBD1 aligns across 7 bases. The CDR3 runs 15 residues. CDR1 and CDR2 (germline): SGDLS, YYNGEE. Germline trimming cut 3 bases from V and 2 bases from J; bases unmatched to any gene: 7. The CDR3 nucleotides are TGTGCCAGCAGCGCCGGGGACAGACCTCAAGAGACCCAGTACTTC. This translates into CASSAGDRPQETQYF.

Points on this clone: The identical CDR3 is also encoded by other nucleotide sequences in the sample. In DNA form, the CDR3 reads TGCGCCAGCAGCATAGGACTAGCGGCTAGCACAGATACGCAGTATTTT. Amino acid sequence: CASSIGLAASTDTQYF. The rearrangement links TRBV5-1 to TRBJ2-3; TRBD2 matches 10 bases. This CDR3 region has 16 residues. J gave up 0 bases and V 4 bases, and 5 bases lay outside the gene matches. The germline CDR1 and CDR2 sequences are SGHRS and YFSETQ.

The chain couples TRBV5-1 to TRBJ2-2, with 9 nucleotides matching TRBD2. The germline gives CDR1 SGHRS, CDR2 YFSETQ. V lost 5 bases to trimming and J lost 6 bases; unmatched junction nucleotides: 11. This CDR3 is 16 amino acids long. The CDR3 DNA sequence: TGCGCCAGCAGTTACGATTTAGCGGGAGCCCCCGGGGAGCTGTTTTTT. Translating gives CASSYDLAGAPGELFF.